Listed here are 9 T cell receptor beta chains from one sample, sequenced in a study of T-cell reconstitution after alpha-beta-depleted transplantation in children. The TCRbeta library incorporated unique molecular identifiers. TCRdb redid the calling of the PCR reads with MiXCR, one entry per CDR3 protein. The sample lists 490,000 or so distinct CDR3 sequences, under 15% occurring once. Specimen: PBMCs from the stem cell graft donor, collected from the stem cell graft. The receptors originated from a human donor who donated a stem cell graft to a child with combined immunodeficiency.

Here the CDR3 reads CASSSNLIGSLHF. For the CDR3, the DNA is TGTGCCAGCAGTTCAAACCTCATCGGATCCCTCCACTTT. The chain has TRBV6-5 and TRBJ1-6, with D unresolved. Trimming took 4 bases from V and 14 from J, leaving 15 bases between them. The CDR3 runs 13 residues. Germline V gene data show CDR1 as MNHEY and CDR2 as SVGAGI.

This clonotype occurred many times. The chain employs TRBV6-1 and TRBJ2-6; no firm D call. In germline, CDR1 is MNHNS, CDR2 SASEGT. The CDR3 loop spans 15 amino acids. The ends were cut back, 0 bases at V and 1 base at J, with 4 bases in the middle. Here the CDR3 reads CASSEASSGANVLTF. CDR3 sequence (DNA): TGTGCCAGCAGTGAAGCGAGTTCTGGGGCCAACGTCCTGACTTTC.

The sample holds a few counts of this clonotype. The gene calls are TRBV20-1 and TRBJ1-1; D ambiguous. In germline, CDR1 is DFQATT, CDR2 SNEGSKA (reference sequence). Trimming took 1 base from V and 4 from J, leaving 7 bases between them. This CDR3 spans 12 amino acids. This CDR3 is CSARGRVTEAFF. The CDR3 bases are TGCAGTGCTAGAGGCCGGGTCACTGAAGCTTTCTTT.

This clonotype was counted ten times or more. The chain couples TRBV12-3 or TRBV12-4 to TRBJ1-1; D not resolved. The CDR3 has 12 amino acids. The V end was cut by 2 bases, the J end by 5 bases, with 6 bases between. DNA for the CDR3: TGTGCCAGCAGTTTAAGACGTACTGAAGCTTTCTTT. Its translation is CASSLRRTEAFF.

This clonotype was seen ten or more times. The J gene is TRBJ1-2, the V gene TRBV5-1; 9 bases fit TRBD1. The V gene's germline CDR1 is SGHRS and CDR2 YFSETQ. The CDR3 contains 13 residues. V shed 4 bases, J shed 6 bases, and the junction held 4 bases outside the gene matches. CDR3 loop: CASSADRGDGYTF. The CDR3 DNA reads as TGCGCCAGCAGCGCTGACAGGGGGGATGGCTACACCTTC.

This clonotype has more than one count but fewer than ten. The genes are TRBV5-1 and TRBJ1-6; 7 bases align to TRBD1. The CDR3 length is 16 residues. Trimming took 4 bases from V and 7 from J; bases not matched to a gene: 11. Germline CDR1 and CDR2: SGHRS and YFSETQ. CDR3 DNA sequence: TGCGCCAGCAGCCCCATCGAGGCAGGGGGGAATTCACCCCTCCACTTT. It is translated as CASSPIEAGGNSPLHF.

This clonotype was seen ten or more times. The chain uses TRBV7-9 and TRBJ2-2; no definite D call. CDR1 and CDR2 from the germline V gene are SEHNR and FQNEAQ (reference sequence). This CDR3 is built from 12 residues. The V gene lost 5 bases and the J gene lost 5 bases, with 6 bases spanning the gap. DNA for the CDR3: TGTGCCAGCAGCCTTCATACCGGGGAGCTGTTTTTT. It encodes CASSLHTGELFF.

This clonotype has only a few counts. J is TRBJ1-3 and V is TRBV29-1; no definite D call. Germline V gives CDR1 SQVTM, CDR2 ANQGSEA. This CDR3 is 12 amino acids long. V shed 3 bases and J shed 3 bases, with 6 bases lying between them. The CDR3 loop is CSVEGNGNTIYF. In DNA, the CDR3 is TGCAGCGTTGAGGGGAATGGAAACACCATATATTTT.

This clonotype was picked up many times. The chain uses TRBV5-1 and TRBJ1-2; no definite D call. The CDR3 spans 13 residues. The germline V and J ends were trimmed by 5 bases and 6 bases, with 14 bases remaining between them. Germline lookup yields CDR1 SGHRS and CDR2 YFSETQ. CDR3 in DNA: TGCGCCAGCAGTAGAGAGGGCGTTAATGGCTACACCTTC. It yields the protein CASSREGVNGYTF.